This TCR beta chain was identified during a study of beta chain features in type 1 diabetes. Purities in excess of 95% were seen in all sorted populations. Study results and caveats: Compared with healthy donors, patients appeared to share more similar naive, central memory and regulatory TCRB repertoires. TCRB CDR3s were moderately but significantly shorter in Type 1 diabetes patients in all four CD4+ subsets.

With regard to this clone: Its target is unknown. Other DNA sequences of this sample code for an identical CDR3.

Deletions cut 1 base from V and 1 base from J, with 5 bases between. Germline V gene sequence: CDR1 SGHTA, CDR2 FQGNSA. The CDR3 sequence is 14 residues long. Expressed TCRB transcripts got sequenced, as all isolated RNA was reverse transcribed. Produced via immunoSEQ multiplex PCR; TCRdb's table is partial and in-frame only. This table has about 640,000 clones, roughly 12% appearing once. The chain is built from TRBV7-2 and TRBJ1-3, with no clear D. The sequenced sample was naive CD4+ T cells from blood. This sequence originates from a young man with type 1 diabetes. The CDR3 sequence: CASSLGGSGNTIYF. The CDR3 DNA is TGTGCCAGCAGCTTAGGAGGGTCTGGAAACACCATATATTTT.